A selection of T cell receptor beta chains follows, all from one sample in a study of OX40 agonist ivuxolimab in advanced cancers. Generated by immunoSEQ multiplex PCR, the TCRdb table keeps only in-frame clones and is missing some. This sample has 75,000 to 95,000 clones, with just over 90% found just once. The sample consisted of CD4+ or CD8+ T cells sorted from blood, taken in a trial of the OX40 agonist ivuxolimab. These TCRs come from an adult with an advanced solid tumor such as melanoma, head and neck, liver or kidney cancer. CDR3s include the opening cysteine and the closing phenylalanine or tryptophan. D genes are given only for firm matches. Clone size is given for some rows only: seen once, a few or many times, or a class if the clone is expanded.

>TRBV5-1|TRBJ2-2|-|-|15
TGCGCCAGCAGCTTGGTGGGCAGGGACACCGGGGAGCTGTTTTTT
CASSLVGRDTGELFF
>TRBV5-4|TRBJ1-1|once|-|13
TGTGCCAGCAGCTTTGGCCTGAACACTGAAGCTTTCTTT
CASSFGLNTEAFF
>TRBV9|TRBJ2-2|-|TRBD1|17
TGTGCCAGCAGCGTAGTAACCGGGACAGTGAACACCGGGGAGCTGTTTTTT
CASSVVTGTVNTGELFF
>TRBV23-1|TRBJ2-1|-|TRBD1|15
TGCGCCAGCAGTCAACCTGAAGACAGGGGTGATGAGCAGTTCTTC
CASSQPEDRGDEQFF
>TRBV18|TRBJ2-3|-|-|15
TGTGCCAGCTCACCGAGGGAAAGCGGCACAGATACGCAGTATTTT
CASSPRESGTDTQYF
>TRBV18|TRBJ1-3|-|-|17
TGTGCCAGCTCACCCCCAGCGGGACGGTACTCTGGAAACACCATATATTTT
CASSPPAGRYSGNTIYF
>TRBV6-1|TRBJ1-6|-|-|13
TGTGCCAGCAGTATCAGGCTGGATTCACCCCTCCACTTT
CASSIRLDSPLHF
>TRBV18|TRBJ2-6|once|-|16
TGTGCCAGCTCACCACGTCAGGCCTCTGGGGCCAACGTCCTGACTTTC
CASSPRQASGANVLTF
>TRBV15|TRBJ2-1|-|-|13
TGTGCCACCAGCAGAGTGGGCCCGAGTGAGCAGTTCTTC
CATSRVGPSEQFF
>TRBV19|TRBJ2-1|-|-|16
TGTGCCAGTAGTATAGAACGGGGTAGCTCCTACAATGAGCAGTTCTTC
CASSIERGSSYNEQFF
>TRBV7-2|TRBJ2-1|-|-|15
TGTGCCAGCAGCTTACAGGCAGGGATTAACAATGAGCAGTTCTTC
CASSLQAGINNEQFF
>TRBV18|TRBJ2-7|-|-|14
TGTGCCAGCTCGCGGGACAGAAGTATTGGCGAGCAGTACTTC
CASSRDRSIGEQYF
>TRBV19|TRBJ2-3|-|-|16
TGTGCCAGTAGTACCGGAAAACCAAGCCCCACAGATACGCAGTATTTT
CASSTGKPSPTDTQYF
>TRBV7-2|TRBJ2-5|-|-|16
TGTGCCAGCAGCTTAGTCGGTTCTACAGGCCAAGAGACCCAGTACTTC
CASSLVGSTGQETQYF
>TRBV29-1|TRBJ1-1|-|-|12
TGCAGCGTTCTTGGGAAATGGACTGAAGCTTTCTTT
CSVLGKWTEAFF
>TRBV2|TRBJ1-4|once|-|12
TGTGCCAGCTCCCTGACCTGGGAAAAACTGTTTTTT
CASSLTWEKLFF
>TRBV30|TRBJ1-4|-|-|17
TGTGCCTGGATTCCTACAAGCGGTGGCAGGGGTAATGAAAAACTGTTTTTT
CAWIPTSGGRGNEKLFF
>TRBV5-1|TRBJ2-5|-|-|13
TGCGCCAGCAGCAACGGACCCGAAGAGACCCAGTACTTC
CASSNGPEETQYF
>TRBV18|TRBJ1-1|-|-|13
TGTGCCAGCTCATCGCAAGAGGACACTGAAGCTTTCTTT
CASSSQEDTEAFF
>TRBV19|TRBJ2-5|-|TRBD2|13
TGTGCCATTACGCGGGAGGGGGGGGAGACCCAGTACTTC
CAITREGGETQYF
>TRBV10-1|TRBJ2-1|-|TRBD2|20
TGCGCCAGCAGTGAGACGATGTCTAGCGGAGGGGCCGGCTCCTACAATGAGCAGTTCTTC
CASSETMSSGGAGSYNEQFF
>TRBV29-1|TRBJ2-3|-|-|13
TGCAGCGTTGAAGGTTTACCGGGAGATACGCAGTATTTT
CSVEGLPGDTQYF
>TRBV5-6|TRBJ1-6|-|-|14
TGTGCCAGCAGCTTGGGTAGGGATAATTCACCCCTCCACTTT
CASSLGRDNSPLHF
>TRBV6-1|TRBJ2-1|once|TRBD1|15
TGTGCCAGCAGAGAACCCGGGACAGGGAGAAATGAGCAGTTCTTC
CASREPGTGRNEQFF
>TRBV20-1|TRBJ2-1|-|-|10
TGCAGTGCAGGGCTTAATGAGCAGTTCTTC
CSAGLNEQFF
>TRBV5-1|TRBJ2-3|few|-|12
TGCGCCAGCAGCTTTAGTGCGACCAGCAGGCACTTT
CASSFSATSRHF
>TRBV11-2|TRBJ1-3|once|TRBD1|18
TGTGCCAGCAGCTTCCTCGGACAGGTGACGGCCTTAAAAAACACCATATATTTT
CASSFLGQVTALKNTIYF
>TRBV9|TRBJ1-2|-|-|14
TGTGCCAGCAGCGTAACTCCTAGCTCTGGCGGCTACACCTTC
CASSVTPSSGGYTF
>TRBV5-4|TRBJ2-7|-|-|18
TGTGCCAGCAGCTTGGGGGCGGGGGTGACAGGGCTCGGCCACGAGCAGTACTTC
CASSLGAGVTGLGHEQYF
>TRBV11-2|TRBJ1-2|-|TRBD1|15
TGTGCCAGCAGCTATGGATGGGCAGGGGGACAGGGCTACACCTTC
CASSYGWAGGQGYTF
>TRBV19|TRBJ1-2|-|TRBD1|14
TGTGCCAGTAGTAACCGACAGGGTCTCGATGGCTACACCTTC
CASSNRQGLDGYTF
>TRBV21-1|TRBJ2-6|-|-|16
TGTGCCTCAGGGGGACAGCCCGGCTCTGGGGCCAACGTCCTGACTTTC
CASGGQPGSGANVLTF
>TRBV19|TRBJ1-4|-|-|17
TGTGCCAGTAGCCGAACTGAACCAGGGGCCTCTAATGAAAAACTGTTTTTT
CASSRTEPGASNEKLFF
>TRBV29-1|TRBJ1-2|-|TRBD1|14
TGCAGCGTTGCCCTGGACAGGGTCGACAATGGCTACACCTTC
CSVALDRVDNGYTF
>TRBV5-4|TRBJ2-7|-|-|14
TGTGCCAGCAGCCCCGGGGCAGGGGCGTACGAGCAGTACTTC
CASSPGAGAYEQYF
>TRBV6-6|TRBJ1-4|-|TRBD1|15
TGTGCCAGCAGGACAGGGGACGCAACTAATGAAAAACTGTTTTTT
CASRTGDATNEKLFF
>TRBV29-1|TRBJ1-1|-|-|11
TGCAGCGTTGGGGACTACACTGAAGCTTTCTTT
CSVGDYTEAFF
>TRBV5-1|TRBJ2-3|-|TRBD1|15
TGCGCCAGCAGCCCAGGACAGGTGGATACAGATACGCAGTATTTT
CASSPGQVDTDTQYF
>TRBV19|TRBJ1-2|once|-|12
TGTGCCAGTAGTCACACGGGGTTCGGCTACACCTTC
CASSHTGFGYTF
>TRBV5-1|TRBJ2-3|-|TRBD1|15
TGCGCCAGCAGCACCGGGACAGGGCCCCCCGATACGCAGTATTTT
CASSTGTGPPDTQYF
>TRBV9|TRBJ2-1|-|TRBD2|15
TGTGCCAGCAGCGTAGCTACTAGCGGAGGAAATGAGCAGTTCTTC
CASSVATSGGNEQFF
>TRBV6-6|TRBJ1-3|-|TRBD1|15
TGTGCCAGCAGTTTCCAGGGGGGGCGAGTAAACACCATATATTTT
CASSFQGGRVNTIYF
>TRBV19|TRBJ2-7|-|TRBD1|14
TGTGCCAGTAGTACTCGACAGGGCTCCTACGAGCAGTACTTC
CASSTRQGSYEQYF
>TRBV6-5|TRBJ1-6|once|-|15
TGTGCCAGCAGTTTTAGACAGGTCTATAATTCACCCCTCCACTTT
CASSFRQVYNSPLHF
>TRBV6-6|TRBJ1-1|-|TRBD1|15
TGTGCCAGCAGGCAACAGGGGATCCGGAGCGCTGAAGCTTTCTTT
CASRQQGIRSAEAFF
>TRBV15|TRBJ1-3|-|-|16
TGTGCCACCAGCAGAGATCTGATCCTCTCTGGAAACACCATATATTTT
CATSRDLILSGNTIYF
>TRBV5-5|TRBJ2-3|-|-|15
TGTGCCAGCAGCTTGCGCGGGACTCAGCCAGATACGCAGTATTTT
CASSLRGTQPDTQYF
>TRBV15|TRBJ1-6|-|-|18
TGTGCCACCAGCAGAAGTCCCGCAGGGGCCGCTATAAGGGAACCCCTCCACTTT
CATSRSPAGAAIREPLHF
>TRBV15|TRBJ1-1|-|-|12
TGTGCCACCAGCGGAACGGACACTGAAGCTTTCTTT
CATSGTDTEAFF
>TRBV7-8|TRBJ2-1|-|-|17
TGTGCCAGCAGCTCCTCCGTCGCCCGGAGCTCCTACAATGAGCAGTTCTTC
CASSSSVARSSYNEQFF